The TCR beta chain under discussion was sequenced for a study of blood T cell repertoires in COVID-19. Source study methods: Quantification of nucleated cells was approximated via reference gene primer amplification. The data were produced by immunoSEQ multiplex PCR, yet TCRdb's version contains in-frame clones alone and is incomplete. V and J calls and clone size are given by that table; D and trimming were obtained from the DNA. The profile shows 250,000 to 350,000 clones, 87% of them singletons. CDR1 and CDR2 from the germline V gene are MNHNY and SVGAGI (reference sequence). The CDR3 runs 14 residues. Trimming shortened V by 3 bases and J by 2 bases, and 9 bases separated the two germline ends.

V and J are TRBV6-6 and TRBJ2-3, with TRBD1 as a possible D gene (5 bases). Sequenced material: peripheral blood. The source of this sequence is a woman between 45 and 60 years old who had recovered from COVID-19. CDR3 region: CASSYQTATDTQYF. Here the CDR3 DNA reads TGTGCCAGCAGTTATCAGACAGCCACAGATACGCAGTATTTT.